Here is one TCR beta chain with its context. Antigen specificity is unknown. PCR used 60 Vbeta primers and 13 Jbeta primers. Libraries were prepared by immunoSEQ multiplex PCR; TCRdb keeps only in-frame clonotypes and omits some of them. The table lists fewer than 140,000 clones, roughly 80% of them singletons, with about 1.5% in the top ten. This entry belongs to a study of cytomegalovirus exposure and HLA in healthy donors. This CDR3 has 14 residues. V trimming: 1 base; J trimming: 8 bases; junction bases outside the gene matches: 6. From germline, CDR1 is SGHNT and CDR2 YYREEE (reference sequence). Overall study findings and caveats: Most TCR sequences were uncommon, yet certain public TCRs appeared in many donors. In vitro, three CMV-associated chains proved specific for CMV antigens. Later on, a genetic analysis was performed. It linked a missense variant in DCLRE1C with V- and J-gene trimming of TCR beta.

Donors were nominally healthy when sampled, though unrecorded immune exposures were likely. This receptor was taken from a man aged 50 to 60 in good health and CMV-seronegative. The chain is built from TRBV5-4 and TRBJ2-1, with TRBD1 identical over 7 bases. Sequencing input: PBMCs. The CDR3 sequence: CASSLNRQGDEQFF. For the CDR3, the DNA is TGTGCCAGCAGCTTGAATCGACAGGGCGATGAGCAGTTCTTC.